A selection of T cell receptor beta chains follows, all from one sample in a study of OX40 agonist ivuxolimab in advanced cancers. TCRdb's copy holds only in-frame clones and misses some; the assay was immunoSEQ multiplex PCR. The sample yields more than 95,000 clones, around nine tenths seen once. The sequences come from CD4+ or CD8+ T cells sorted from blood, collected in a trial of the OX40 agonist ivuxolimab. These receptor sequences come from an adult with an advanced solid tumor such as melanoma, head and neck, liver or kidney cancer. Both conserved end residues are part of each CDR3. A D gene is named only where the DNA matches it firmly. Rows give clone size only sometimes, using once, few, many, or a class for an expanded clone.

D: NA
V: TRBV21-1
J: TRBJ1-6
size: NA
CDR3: CASGTGRTETNSPLHF
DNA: TGTGCCAGCGGAACCGGCCGGACAGAGACAAATTCACCCCTCCACTTT

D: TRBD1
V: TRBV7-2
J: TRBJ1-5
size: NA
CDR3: CASSPQGAPNQPQHF
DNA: TGTGCCAGCAGCCCACAGGGGGCTCCCAATCAGCCCCAGCATTTT

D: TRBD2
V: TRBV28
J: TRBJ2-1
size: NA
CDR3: CASSFRGGSNEQFF
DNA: TGTGCCAGCAGTTTTCGGGGGGGTAGTAATGAGCAGTTCTTC

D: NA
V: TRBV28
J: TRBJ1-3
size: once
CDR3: CASALGGTPKGNTIYF
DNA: TGTGCCAGCGCTTTAGGGGGGACCCCCAAAGGAAACACCATATATTTT

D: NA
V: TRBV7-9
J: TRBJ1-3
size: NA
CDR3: CASRPASGNTIYF
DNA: TGTGCCAGCAGACCAGCATCTGGAAACACCATATATTTT

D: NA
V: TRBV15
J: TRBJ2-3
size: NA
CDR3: CATSRGGRSTDTQYF
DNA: TGTGCCACCAGCAGAGGAGGACGGAGCACAGATACGCAGTATTTT

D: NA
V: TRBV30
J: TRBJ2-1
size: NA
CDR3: CAWSERTISSYNEQFF
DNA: TGTGCCTGGAGCGAGAGAACTATTAGCTCCTACAATGAGCAGTTCTTC

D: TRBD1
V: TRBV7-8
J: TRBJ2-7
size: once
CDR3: CASTRPGGILTPSYEQYF
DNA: TGTGCCAGCACCCGGCCAGGGGGCATCCTAACTCCCTCCTACGAGCAGTACTTC

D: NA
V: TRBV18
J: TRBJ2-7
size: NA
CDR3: CASSPPSYEQYF
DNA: TGTGCCAGCTCACCCCCCTCCTACGAGCAGTACTTC

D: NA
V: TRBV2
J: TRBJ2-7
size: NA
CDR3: CASSVGESSYEQYF
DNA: TGTGCCAGCAGCGTCGGGGAGAGCTCCTACGAGCAGTACTTC

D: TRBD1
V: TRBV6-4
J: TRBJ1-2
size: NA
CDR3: CASSDSRGRAGYTF
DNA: TGTGCCAGCAGTGACTCGAGGGGGCGGGCTGGCTACACCTTC

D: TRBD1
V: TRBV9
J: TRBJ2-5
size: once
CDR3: CASSVGSRTGTETQYF
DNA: TGTGCCAGCAGCGTAGGCTCTAGGACAGGGACAGAGACCCAGTACTTC

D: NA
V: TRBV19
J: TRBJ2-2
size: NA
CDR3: CASSTYRFTGELFF
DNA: TGTGCCAGTAGTACCTACAGGTTCACCGGGGAGCTGTTTTTT

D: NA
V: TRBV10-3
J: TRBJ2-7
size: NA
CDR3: CAISVTGSSYEQYF
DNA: TGTGCCATCAGTGTTACAGGGAGCTCCTACGAGCAGTACTTC

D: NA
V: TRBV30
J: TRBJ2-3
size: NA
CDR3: CAWRRSSTDTQYF
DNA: TGTGCCTGGAGGCGGTCTAGCACAGATACGCAGTATTTT

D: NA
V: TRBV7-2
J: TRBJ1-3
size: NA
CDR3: CASSFVGTGDTIYF
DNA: TGTGCCAGCAGCTTTGTGGGGACGGGGGACACCATATATTTT

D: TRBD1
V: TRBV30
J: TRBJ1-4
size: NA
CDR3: CAWGTGALGEKLFF
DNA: TGTGCCTGGGGGACAGGGGCCCTGGGGGAAAAACTGTTTTTT

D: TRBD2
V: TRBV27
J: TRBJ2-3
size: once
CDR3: CASSLESSGAIGTDTQYF
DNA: TGTGCCAGCAGTTTGGAGTCTAGCGGGGCGATAGGGACAGATACGCAGTATTTT

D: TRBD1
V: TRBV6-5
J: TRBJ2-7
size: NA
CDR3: CASSSGTGTYEQYF
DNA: TGTGCCAGCAGCTCCGGGACAGGGACCTACGAGCAGTACTTC

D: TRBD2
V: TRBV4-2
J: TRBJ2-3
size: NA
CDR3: CASSLQRLAGALSTDTQYF
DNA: TGTGCCAGCAGCCTCCAAAGACTAGCGGGGGCCCTTAGCACAGATACGCAGTATTTT

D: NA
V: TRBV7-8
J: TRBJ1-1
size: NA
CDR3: CASSPNPDSTIF
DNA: TGTGCCAGCAGCCCAAACCCGGACAGCACCATCTTT

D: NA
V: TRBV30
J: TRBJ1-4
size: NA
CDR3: CAWSAGSANEKLFF
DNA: TGTGCCTGGAGCGCAGGGTCAGCTAATGAAAAACTGTTTTTT

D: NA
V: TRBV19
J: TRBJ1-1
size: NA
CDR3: CASALRNTEAFF
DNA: TGTGCCAGCGCCCTAAGGAACACTGAAGCTTTCTTT

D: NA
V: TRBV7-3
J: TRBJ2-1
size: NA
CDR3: CASSLTGTHNEQFF
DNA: TGTGCCAGCAGCTTAACCGGGACTCACAATGAGCAGTTCTTC

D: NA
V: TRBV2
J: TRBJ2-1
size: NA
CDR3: CATESSAYNEQFF
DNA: TGTGCAACCGAGTCTAGCGCCTACAATGAGCAGTTCTTC

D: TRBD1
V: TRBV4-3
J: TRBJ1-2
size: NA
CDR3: CASSQGPTGVGYGYTF
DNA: TGCGCCAGCAGCCAAGGGCCGACAGGGGTGGGGTATGGCTACACCTTC

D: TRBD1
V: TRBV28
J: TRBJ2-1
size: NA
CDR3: CASSPTGEPYNEQFF
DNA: TGTGCCAGCAGTCCGACAGGGGAGCCCTACAATGAGCAGTTCTTC

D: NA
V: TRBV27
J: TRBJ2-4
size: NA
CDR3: CASSLIGGGTTKNIQYF
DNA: TGTGCCAGCAGTTTAATAGGGGGGGGTACAACCAAAAACATTCAGTACTTC

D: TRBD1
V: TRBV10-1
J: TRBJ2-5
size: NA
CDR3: CASSLQGGETQYF
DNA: TGCGCCAGCTCGTTACAGGGGGGAGAGACCCAGTACTTC

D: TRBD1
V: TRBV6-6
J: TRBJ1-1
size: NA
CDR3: CASSYSRQGNTEAFF
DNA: TGTGCCAGCAGTTACTCGCGACAGGGGAACACTGAAGCTTTCTTT

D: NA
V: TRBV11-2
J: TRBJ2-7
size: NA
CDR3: CASSPAAYEQYF
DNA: TGTGCCAGCAGCCCTGCCGCCTACGAGCAGTACTTC

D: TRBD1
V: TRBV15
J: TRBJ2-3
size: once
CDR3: CATDVDRGTDTQYF
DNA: TGTGCCACCGACGTGGACAGGGGCACAGATACGCAGTATTTT

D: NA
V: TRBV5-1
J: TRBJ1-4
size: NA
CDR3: CASSLGFGEQEKLFF
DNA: TGCGCCAGCAGCTTGGGGTTTGGGGAACAGGAAAAACTGTTTTTT

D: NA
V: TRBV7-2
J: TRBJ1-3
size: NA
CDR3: CASSLFGGPGNTIYF
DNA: TGTGCCAGCAGCTTATTCGGGGGACCTGGAAACACCATATATTTT